These T cell receptor beta chains were read from a single sample in a study of vaccination effects on CD4 cells after COVID-19. For these TCRs, the target antigens are not known. Clones were sequenced by immunoSEQ multiplex PCR, and TCRdb holds only the in-frame ones, with some missing. The sample includes tens of thousands of clones, about four fifths seen only once; the top ten take over 5%. The sample here was CD4+ T cells from PBMCs cultured with HCoV-OC43 spike peptides, taken before COVID-19 vaccination. Receptors were obtained from a human donor who received a COVID-19 vaccine. Each CDR3 is given with its conserved first and last residue. Fields, in order: D gene, V gene, J gene, clone size, CDR3 protein, CDR3 DNA. D genes are given only for firm matches. A clone size is listed for some rows: how often the clone was seen (once, few, many), or a class if it is expanded.

TRBD1,TRBV7-8,TRBJ1-6,once,CASSSYRGLRSPLHF,TGTGCCAGCAGCTCCTACAGGGGGCTCAGGTCACCCCTCCACTTT
-,TRBV30,TRBJ1-6,few,CAWSAGHMNSPLHF,TGTGCCTGGAGCGCGGGACACATGAATTCACCCCTCCACTTT
-,TRBV6-6,TRBJ1-1,-,CASRELRNTEAFF,TGTGCCAGCCGAGAGCTGAGGAACACTGAAGCTTTCTTT
TRBD2,TRBV4-1,TRBJ2-3,-,CASSQDKGGRGTTDTQYF,TGCGCCAGCAGCCAAGATAAGGGAGGGCGGGGAACCACAGATACGCAGTATTTT
TRBD1,TRBV6-5,TRBJ2-1,-,CASSRDRAKNNEQFF,TGTGCCAGCAGTAGGGACAGGGCGAAAAACAATGAGCAGTTCTTC
-,TRBV29-1,TRBJ1-2,few,CSVSRDRRDGYTF,TGCAGCGTGAGCCGGGACCGACGAGATGGCTACACCTTC
-,TRBV29-1,TRBJ1-1,once,CSVGEPNTEAFF,TGCAGCGTAGGCGAGCCGAACACTGAAGCTTTCTTT
-,TRBV6-2/TRBV6-3,TRBJ1-6,-,CASSYPRVGVPYYNSPLHF,TGTGCCAGCAGTTACCCCCGGGTGGGGGTGCCTTACTATAATTCACCCCTCCACTTT
-,TRBV24-1,TRBJ2-6,-,CATSDRRGAGANVLTF,TGTGCCACCAGTGACAGGAGGGGCGCGGGGGCCAACGTCCTGACTTTC
-,TRBV6-1,TRBJ1-4,-,CASSKARGLANEKLFF,TGTGCCAGCAGTAAAGCCCGTGGGCTGGCTAATGAAAAACTGTTTTTT
-,TRBV15,TRBJ1-6,-,CATSRIKYSPLHF,TGTGCCACCAGCAGGATCAAGTATTCACCCCTCCACTTT
-,TRBV9,TRBJ2-3,-,CASSVGLASDTQYF,TGTGCCAGCAGCGTAGGGCTAGCGTCAGATACGCAGTATTTT
-,TRBV3-1/TRBV3-2,TRBJ1-1,-,CASSPRTLNTEAFF,TGTGCCAGCAGCCCACGGACACTGAACACTGAAGCTTTCTTT
-,TRBV4-2,TRBJ2-1,once,CASSQGQAWDEQFF,TGTGCCAGCAGCCAGGGGCAGGCCTGGGATGAGCAGTTCTTC
-,TRBV27,TRBJ1-1,-,CASRNGGVGTEAFF,TGTGCCAGCAGGAATGGAGGGGTCGGGACTGAAGCTTTCTTT
-,TRBV3-1/TRBV3-2,TRBJ1-4,once,CASSQDWGAGEKLFF,TGTGCCAGCAGCCAAGACTGGGGGGCAGGAGAAAAACTGTTTTTT
-,TRBV10-3,TRBJ2-2,-,CAISDGGDTGELFF,TGTGCCATCAGTGATGGCGGGGACACCGGGGAGCTGTTTTTT
-,TRBV6-2/TRBV6-3,TRBJ2-3,-,CASSYSSPADTQYF,TGTGCCAGCAGTTACTCGAGTCCCGCAGATACGCAGTATTTT
TRBD1,TRBV6-1,TRBJ2-1,-,CASSEGWGTGASYNEQFF,TGTGCCAGCAGTGAAGGGTGGGGGACAGGGGCGTCCTACAATGAGCAGTTCTTC
TRBD2,TRBV6-1,TRBJ2-3,-,CASSAASGGTTDTQYF,TGTGCCAGCAGTGCCGCTAGCGGGGGGACCACAGATACGCAGTATTTT
TRBD1,TRBV28,TRBJ1-5,-,CASRTQGNQPQHF,TGTGCCAGCAGGACACAGGGGAATCAGCCCCAGCATTTT
-,TRBV30,TRBJ1-1,-,CAWSVPGGSRLAFF,TGTGCCTGGAGTGTACCGGGGGGCTCGAGGCTGGCTTTCTTT
-,TRBV18,TRBJ2-3,-,CASSPEGYPDTQYF,TGTGCCAGCTCACCAGAAGGGTACCCAGATACGCAGTATTTT
-,TRBV6-5,TRBJ2-5,-,CASNLNPQETQYF,TGTGCCAGCAACCTTAACCCACAAGAGACCCAGTACTTC
-,TRBV4-1,TRBJ2-5,-,CASSQGPGNKQETQYF,TGCGCCAGCAGCCAAGGTCCAGGGAATAAACAAGAGACCCAGTACTTC
-,TRBV19,TRBJ2-1,-,CASARVSYNEQFF,TGTGCCAGTGCCAGGGTCAGCTACAATGAGCAGTTCTTC
-,TRBV4-1,TRBJ1-4,-,CASSPWKGPGTNEKLFF,TGCGCCAGCAGCCCCTGGAAGGGCCCGGGCACTAATGAAAAACTGTTTTTT
-,TRBV3-1/TRBV3-2,TRBJ2-1,-,CASSQDLQYNEQFF,TGTGCCAGCAGCCAAGATTTACAGTACAATGAGCAGTTCTTC
-,TRBV18,TRBJ2-1,few,CASSPPRQSNEQFF,TGTGCCAGCTCACCACCAAGGCAGTCGAATGAGCAGTTCTTC
-,TRBV5-1,TRBJ1-2,-,CASSLGGNYGYTF,TGCGCCAGCAGCTTGGGGGGAAACTATGGCTACACCTTC
-,TRBV5-1,TRBJ1-2,-,CASSLGGAYGYTF,TGCGCCAGCAGCTTGGGGGGGGCCTATGGCTACACCTTC
TRBD1,TRBV3-1/TRBV3-2,TRBJ2-1,-,CASSQVVFVGQATGDEQFF,TGTGCCAGCAGCCAAGTAGTATTCGTGGGGCAGGCCACAGGGGATGAGCAGTTCTTC
-,TRBV5-1,TRBJ2-4,-,CASSLGGQQNIQYF,TGCGCCAGCAGCTTGGGGGGGCAACAAAACATTCAGTACTTC
-,TRBV6-5,TRBJ1-3,-,CATGSGNTIYF,TGTGCCACAGGGTCTGGAAACACCATATATTTT
-,TRBV28,TRBJ1-4,few,CASSLFGEKLFF,TGTGCCAGCAGTCTATTTGGGGAAAAACTGTTTTTT
-,TRBV7-2,TRBJ1-1,few,CASSLVGNTEAFF,TGTGCCAGCAGCTTAGTGGGAAACACTGAAGCTTTCTTT
-,TRBV12-5,TRBJ2-2,-,CASGLVVGPNTGELFF,TGTGCTAGTGGTTTGGTAGTGGGGCCGAACACCGGGGAGCTGTTTTTT
-,TRBV7-9,TRBJ1-1,-,CASSSSSKTGNTEAFF,TGTGCCAGCAGCTCCTCCTCCAAGACAGGGAACACTGAAGCTTTCTTT
-,TRBV10-2,TRBJ2-5,-,CASSESQETQYF,TGCGCCAGCAGTGAGTCCCAAGAGACCCAGTACTTC
-,TRBV3-1/TRBV3-2,TRBJ1-2,few,CASSQDRWEEGYTF,TGTGCCAGCAGCCAAGATAGGTGGGAAGAGGGCTACACCTTC
-,TRBV28,TRBJ2-5,-,CASSLQGSGETQYF,TGTGCCAGCAGTTTGCAGGGTTCGGGCGAGACCCAGTACTTC
-,TRBV18,TRBJ1-1,once,CASSFSVGMNTEAFF,TGTGCCAGCTCATTCTCCGTTGGGATGAACACTGAAGCTTTCTTT
TRBD2,TRBV5-1,TRBJ2-3,-,CASSPPSGGLGDTQYF,TGCGCCAGCAGCCCTCCTAGCGGGGGGCTGGGAGATACGCAGTATTTT
-,TRBV28,TRBJ2-2,-,CASRTLEGGNTGELFF,TGTGCCAGCAGAACTCTAGAGGGGGGCAACACCGGGGAGCTGTTTTTT
-,TRBV4-2,TRBJ1-1,-,CASSRAKRGSTEAFF,TGTGCCAGCAGCCGGGCCAAAAGGGGGAGCACTGAAGCTTTCTTT
-,TRBV19,TRBJ1-2,-,CASTYYSGNGYTF,TGTGCCAGTACTTATTATTCGGGAAATGGCTACACCTTC
-,TRBV5-1,TRBJ2-1,-,CASSGGPGNEQFF,TGCGCCAGCAGCGGGGGACCCGGCAATGAGCAGTTCTTC
-,TRBV2,TRBJ1-2,few,CASTANYGYTF,TGTGCCAGTACAGCGAACTATGGCTACACCTTC